What follows describes a single T cell receptor beta chain. As handled by the study authors: Reference gene primer amplification gave nucleated cell count estimates. The method was immunoSEQ multiplex PCR; TCRdb's version includes in-frame clones alone and lacks a portion of them. V and J calls and clone size are given by that table; D and trimming were obtained from the DNA. The sample has about 270,000 clones, over 75% seen once. This record belongs to a study of blood T cell repertoires in COVID-19. Whole-study context: T cells, B-cell-depleted T cells, or PBMCs provided the cDNA or gDNA that served as material.

Participants reported their clinical history, and cohort assignment relied on those reports. Among Cohort 3 donors, those recovered had two negative PCRs, clearance, or symptom resolution. The junction had 12 bases not matched to a gene; V was cut back by 5 bases and J by 0 bases. The CDR3 consists of 18 residues. Germline loops: CDR1 SGHTA, CDR2 FQGNSA. Sequenced sample: PBMCs or T cells enriched from blood (not recorded which). The V call is TRBV7-2, the J call TRBJ1-4; TRBD1 matches 7 bases. The sequence came from a woman younger than 35 who had recovered from COVID-19. The CDR3 sequence: CASSLGGGLGATNEKLFF. The CDR3 nucleotides read TGTGCCAGCAGCCTAGGGGGCGGACTAGGTGCAACTAATGAAAAACTGTTTTTT.